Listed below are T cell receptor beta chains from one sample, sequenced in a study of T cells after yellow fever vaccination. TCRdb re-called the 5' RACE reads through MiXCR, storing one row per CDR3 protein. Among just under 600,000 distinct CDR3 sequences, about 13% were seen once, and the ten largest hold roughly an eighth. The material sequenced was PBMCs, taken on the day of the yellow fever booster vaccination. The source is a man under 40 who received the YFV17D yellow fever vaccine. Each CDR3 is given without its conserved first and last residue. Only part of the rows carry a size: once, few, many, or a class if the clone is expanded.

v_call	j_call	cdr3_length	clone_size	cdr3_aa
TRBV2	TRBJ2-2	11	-	ASSESSTGELF
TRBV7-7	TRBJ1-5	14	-	ASSLVGPLSNQPQH
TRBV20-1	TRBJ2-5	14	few	SARDTSGRREETQY
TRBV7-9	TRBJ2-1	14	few	ASSHKGREALNEQF
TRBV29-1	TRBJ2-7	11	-	SLIVGTGGEQY
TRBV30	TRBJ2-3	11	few	AWSWRDADTQY
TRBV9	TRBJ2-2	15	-	ASSGLGASGPDGELF
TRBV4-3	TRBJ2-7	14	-	ASSTSGRARPYEQY
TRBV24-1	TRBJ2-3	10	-	ATSDGTDTQY
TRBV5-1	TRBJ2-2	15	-	ASSFLAGGPGYRELF
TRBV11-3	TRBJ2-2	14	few	ASSSRPGFYGGELF
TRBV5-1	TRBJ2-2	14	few	ASSRSGTSVTGELF
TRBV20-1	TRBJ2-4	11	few	SARGTGASIQY
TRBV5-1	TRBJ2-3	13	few	ASSISGASTDTQY
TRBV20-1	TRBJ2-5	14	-	SASRPVVADQETQY
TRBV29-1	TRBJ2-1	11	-	SVVTSGSALQF
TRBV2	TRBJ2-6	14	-	ASTTRQASGANVLT
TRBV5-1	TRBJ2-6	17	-	ASSLAVAGGNSGANVLT
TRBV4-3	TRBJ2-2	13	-	SSRPLAINTGELF
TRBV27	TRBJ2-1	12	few	ASSLIGLDNEQF